This T cell receptor beta chain was sequenced during a study of T cell responses to AZD1222 COVID-19 vaccine. Worth noting for this clone: Its antigen is not known.

Broader study findings: It was only after the peak T cell response that any repertoires were sampled. Just a handful of people given AZD1222 tested seropositive at baseline. Spike was spanned by vaccine-associated CD4 TCRs, which were dominant at 160-218 and 743-854.

The repertoire was sequenced with immunoSEQ multiplex PCR; TCRdb's copy has only in-frame clones and lacks some. The sample shows about 97,000 clones, roughly 91% of them seen only once. From germline, CDR1 is LNHDA and CDR2 SQIVND (reference sequence). Trimming left V 3 bases short and J 3 bases short, with 17 bases between. This CDR3 comprises 16 residues. The sample in question was peripheral blood, obtained on day 0 of AZD1222 vaccination. The TCR originated in an adult in good health. The chain is built from TRBV19 and TRBJ1-2; maybe TRBD1 (5 bases). The CDR3 loop is CASSMNGRLGDYGYTF. DNA of the CDR3: TGTGCCAGTAGTATGAACGGCAGGCTGGGGGACTATGGCTACACCTTC.